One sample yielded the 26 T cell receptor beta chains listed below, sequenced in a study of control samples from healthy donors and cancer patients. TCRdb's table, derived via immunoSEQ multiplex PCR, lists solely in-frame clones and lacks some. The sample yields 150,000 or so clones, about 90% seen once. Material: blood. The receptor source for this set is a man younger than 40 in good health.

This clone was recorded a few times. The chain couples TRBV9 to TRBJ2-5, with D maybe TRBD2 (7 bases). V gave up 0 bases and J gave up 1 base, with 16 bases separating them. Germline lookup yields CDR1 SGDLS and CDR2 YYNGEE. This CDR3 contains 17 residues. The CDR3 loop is CASSVEGGGGLQETQYF. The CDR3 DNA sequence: TGTGCCAGCAGCGTAGAGGGAGGGGGGGGCCTCCAAGAGACCCAGTACTTC.

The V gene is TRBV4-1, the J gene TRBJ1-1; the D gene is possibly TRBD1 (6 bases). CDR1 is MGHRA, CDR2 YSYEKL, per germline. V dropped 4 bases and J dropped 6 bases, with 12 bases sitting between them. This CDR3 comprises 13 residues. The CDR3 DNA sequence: TGCGCCAGCAGCCCTACCCCAGGGGCTGAAGCTTTCTTT. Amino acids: CASSPTPGAEAFF.

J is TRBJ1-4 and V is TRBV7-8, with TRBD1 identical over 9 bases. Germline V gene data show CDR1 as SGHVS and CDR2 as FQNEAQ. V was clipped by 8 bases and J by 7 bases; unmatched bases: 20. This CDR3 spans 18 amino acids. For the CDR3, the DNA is TGTGCCAGCTACCTGGCGGACAGGGGCCGGGGGTTGAGTGAAAAACTGTTTTTT. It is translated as CASYLADRGRGLSEKLFF.

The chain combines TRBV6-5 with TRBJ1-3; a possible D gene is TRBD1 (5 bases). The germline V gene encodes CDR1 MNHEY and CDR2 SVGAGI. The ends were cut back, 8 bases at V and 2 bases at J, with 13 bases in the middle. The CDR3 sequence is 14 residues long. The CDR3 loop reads CASHVGTAGNTIYF. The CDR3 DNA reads TGTGCCAGCCATGTTGGGACGGCTGGAAACACCATATATTTT.

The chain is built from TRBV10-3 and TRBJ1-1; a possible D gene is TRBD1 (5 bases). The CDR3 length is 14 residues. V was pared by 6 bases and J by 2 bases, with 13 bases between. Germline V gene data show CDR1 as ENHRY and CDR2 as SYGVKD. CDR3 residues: CAISTREFNTEAFF. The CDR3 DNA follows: TGTGCCATCAGCACCAGGGAATTTAACACTGAAGCTTTCTTT.

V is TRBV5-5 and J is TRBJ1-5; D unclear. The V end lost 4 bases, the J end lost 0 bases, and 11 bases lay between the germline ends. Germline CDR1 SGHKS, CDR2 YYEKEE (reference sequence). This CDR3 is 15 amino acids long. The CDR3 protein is CASSPDGNSNQPQHF. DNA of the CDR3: TGTGCCAGCAGCCCGGACGGCAATAGCAATCAGCCCCAGCATTTT.

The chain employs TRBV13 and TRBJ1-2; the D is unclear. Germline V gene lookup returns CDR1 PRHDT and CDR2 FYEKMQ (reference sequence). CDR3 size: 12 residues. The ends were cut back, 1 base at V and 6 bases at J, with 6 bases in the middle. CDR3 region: CASSLAGDGYTF. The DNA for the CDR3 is TGTGCCAGCAGCTTAGCTGGGGATGGCTACACCTTC.

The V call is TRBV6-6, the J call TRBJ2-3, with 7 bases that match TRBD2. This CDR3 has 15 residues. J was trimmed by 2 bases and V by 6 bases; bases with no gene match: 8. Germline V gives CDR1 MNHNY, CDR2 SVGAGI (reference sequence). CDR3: CASSLGTINTDTQYF. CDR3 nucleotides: TGTGCCAGCAGCCTCGGGACTATCAACACAGATACGCAGTATTTT.

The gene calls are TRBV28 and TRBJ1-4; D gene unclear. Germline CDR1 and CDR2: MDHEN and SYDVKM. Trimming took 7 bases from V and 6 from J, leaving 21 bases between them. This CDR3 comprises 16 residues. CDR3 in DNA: TGTGCCAGCACATTAAAAGCCCGGGGAATTGATGAAAAACTGTTTTTT. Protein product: CASTLKARGIDEKLFF.

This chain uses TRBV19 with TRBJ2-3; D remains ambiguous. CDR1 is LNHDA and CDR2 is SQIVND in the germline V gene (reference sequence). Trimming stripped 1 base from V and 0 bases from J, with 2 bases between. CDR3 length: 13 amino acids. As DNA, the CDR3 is TGTGCCAGTAGTATAGCCAGCACAGATACGCAGTATTTT. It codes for CASSIASTDTQYF.

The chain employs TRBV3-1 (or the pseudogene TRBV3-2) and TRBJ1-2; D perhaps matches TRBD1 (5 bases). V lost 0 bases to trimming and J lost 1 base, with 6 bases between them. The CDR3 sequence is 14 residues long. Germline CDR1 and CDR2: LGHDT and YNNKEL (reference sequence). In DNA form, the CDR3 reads TGTGCCAGCAGCCAAGAAGGGGTTAACTATGGCTACACCTTC. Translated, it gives CASSQEGVNYGYTF.

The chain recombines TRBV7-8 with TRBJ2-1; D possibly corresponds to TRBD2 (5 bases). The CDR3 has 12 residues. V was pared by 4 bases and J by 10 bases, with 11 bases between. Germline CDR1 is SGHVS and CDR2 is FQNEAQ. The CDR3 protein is CASSSRRFEQFF. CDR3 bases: TGTGCCAGCAGCTCCAGGAGGTTCGAGCAGTTCTTC.

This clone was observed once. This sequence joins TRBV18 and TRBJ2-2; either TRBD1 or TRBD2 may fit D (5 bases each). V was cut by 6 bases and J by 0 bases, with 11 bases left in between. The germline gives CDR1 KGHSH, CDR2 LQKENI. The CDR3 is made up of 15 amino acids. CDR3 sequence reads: CASSLGTANTGELFF. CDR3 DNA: TGTGCCAGCTCTCTGGGGACGGCGAACACCGGGGAGCTGTTTTTT.

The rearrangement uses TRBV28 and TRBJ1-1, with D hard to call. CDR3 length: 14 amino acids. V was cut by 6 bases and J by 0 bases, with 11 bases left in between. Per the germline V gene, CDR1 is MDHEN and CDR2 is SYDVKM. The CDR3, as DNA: TGTGCCAGCAGCCTATTGTGGATGAACACTGAAGCTTTCTTT. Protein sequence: CASSLLWMNTEAFF.

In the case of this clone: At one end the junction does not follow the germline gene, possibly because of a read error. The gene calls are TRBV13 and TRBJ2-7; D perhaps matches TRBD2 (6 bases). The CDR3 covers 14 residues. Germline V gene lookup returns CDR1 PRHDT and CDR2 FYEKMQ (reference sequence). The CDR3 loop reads CASSLGRGGSEQYF. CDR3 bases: TGTGCCAGCAGCCTAGGGCGGGGAGGAAGCGAGCAGTACTTC.

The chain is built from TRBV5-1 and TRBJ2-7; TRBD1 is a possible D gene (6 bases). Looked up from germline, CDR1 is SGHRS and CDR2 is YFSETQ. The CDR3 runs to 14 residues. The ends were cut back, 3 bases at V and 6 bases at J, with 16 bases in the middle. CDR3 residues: CASSSRDTLGEQYF. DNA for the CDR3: TGCGCCAGCAGCTCCCGGGACACCCTCGGCGAGCAGTACTTC. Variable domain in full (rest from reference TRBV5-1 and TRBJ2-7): KAGVTQTPRYLIKTRGQQVTLSCSPISGHRSVSWYQQTPGQGLQFLFEYFSETQRNKGNFPGRFSGRQFSNSRSEMNVSTLELGDSALYLCASSSRDTLGEQYFGPGTRLTVT.

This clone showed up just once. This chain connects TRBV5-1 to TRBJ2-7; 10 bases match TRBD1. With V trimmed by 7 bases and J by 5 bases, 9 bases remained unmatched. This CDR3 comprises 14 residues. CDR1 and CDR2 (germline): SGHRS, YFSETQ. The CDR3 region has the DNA TGCGCCAGCTGCCCGGAGGGACAGGGGAACGAGCAGTACTTC. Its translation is CASCPEGQGNEQYF.

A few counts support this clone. CDR3 nucleotide sequence: TGTGCCAGTAAGGGCGCGAGGGGCTCCCAATATAACACAGATACGCAGTATTTT. This translates into CASKGARGSQYNTDTQYF. The chain couples TRBV19 to TRBJ2-3, with D perhaps being TRBD1 or TRBD2 (5 bases each). Germline lookup yields CDR1 LNHDA and CDR2 SQIVND (reference sequence). The V end was cut by 7 bases, the J end by 2 bases, with 25 bases between. The CDR3 has 18 residues.

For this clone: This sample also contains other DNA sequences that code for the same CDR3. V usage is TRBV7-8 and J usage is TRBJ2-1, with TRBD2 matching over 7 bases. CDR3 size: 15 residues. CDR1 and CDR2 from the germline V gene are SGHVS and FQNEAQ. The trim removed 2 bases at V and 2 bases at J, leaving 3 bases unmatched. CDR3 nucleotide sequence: TGTGCCAGCAGCTTATCCGGGGGGACCTACAATGAGCAGTTCTTC. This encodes CASSLSGGTYNEQFF.

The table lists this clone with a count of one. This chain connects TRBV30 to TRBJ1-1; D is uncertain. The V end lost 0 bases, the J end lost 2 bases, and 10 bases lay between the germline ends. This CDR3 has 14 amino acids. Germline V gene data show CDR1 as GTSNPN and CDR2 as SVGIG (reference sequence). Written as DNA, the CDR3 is TGTGCCTGGAGTGTAGAATGGGGAAACACTGAAGCTTTCTTT. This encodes CAWSVEWGNTEAFF. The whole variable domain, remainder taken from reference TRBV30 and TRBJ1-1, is SQTIHQWPATLVQPVGSPLSLECTVEGTSNPNLYWYRQAAGRGLQLLFYSVGIGQISSEVPQNLSASRPQDRQFILSSKKLLLSDSGFYLCAWSVEWGNTEAFFGQGTRLTVV.

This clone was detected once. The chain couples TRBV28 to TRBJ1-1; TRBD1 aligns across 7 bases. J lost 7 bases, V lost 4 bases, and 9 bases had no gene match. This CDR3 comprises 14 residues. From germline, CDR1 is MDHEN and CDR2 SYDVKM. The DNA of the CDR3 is TGTGCCAGCAGTTCCCAAGTAGGGGGCCGTGAAGCTTTCTTT. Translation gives CASSSQVGGREAFF.

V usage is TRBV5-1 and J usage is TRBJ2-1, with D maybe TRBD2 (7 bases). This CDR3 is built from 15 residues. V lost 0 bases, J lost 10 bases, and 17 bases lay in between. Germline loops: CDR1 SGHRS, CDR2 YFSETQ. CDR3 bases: TGCGCCAGCAGCTTGGCGGGGGGCCCTCTAGTCGAGCAGTTCTTC. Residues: CASSLAGGPLVEQFF.

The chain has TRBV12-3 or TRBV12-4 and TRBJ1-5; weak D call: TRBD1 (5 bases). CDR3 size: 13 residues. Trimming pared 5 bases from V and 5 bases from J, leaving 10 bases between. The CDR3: CASSLGRYQPQHF. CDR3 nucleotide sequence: TGTGCCAGCAGTCTGGGACGGTATCAGCCCCAGCATTTT.

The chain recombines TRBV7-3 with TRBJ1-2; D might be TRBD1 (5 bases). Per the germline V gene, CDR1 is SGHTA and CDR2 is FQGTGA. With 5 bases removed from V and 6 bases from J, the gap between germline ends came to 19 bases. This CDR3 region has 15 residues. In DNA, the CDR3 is TGTGCCAGCAGCCAACGGGCCGACAGCTCCAATGGCTACACCTTC. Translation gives CASSQRADSSNGYTF.

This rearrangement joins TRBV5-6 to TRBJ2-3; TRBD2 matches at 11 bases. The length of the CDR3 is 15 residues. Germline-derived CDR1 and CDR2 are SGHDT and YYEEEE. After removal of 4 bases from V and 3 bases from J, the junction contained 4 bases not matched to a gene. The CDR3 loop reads CASSPGTSGTDTQYF. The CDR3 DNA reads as TGTGCCAGCAGCCCCGGGACTAGCGGAACAGATACGCAGTATTTT.

The DNA of the CDR3 is TGCAGCGTTGAGCAATCTGGAAACACCATATATTTT. It yields the protein CSVEQSGNTIYF. The chain joins TRBV29-1 to TRBJ1-3, with D hard to call. Deletions cut 3 bases from V and 1 base from J, with 4 bases between. The CDR3 length is 12 residues. CDR1 and CDR2 (germline): SQVTM, ANQGSEA.